The entry that follows covers one TCR beta chain sequence. This clone was observed a single time. Its antigen is not yet known. No base quality information exists; no much larger clone differs at one position. These data are taken from a study of blood T cell repertoires in COVID-19 (dated by TCRdb to about 2020). For context, the study as a whole: The collaborator samples originated in the United States, Italy and Spain and spanned the acute and convalescent phases of COVID-19. The material from the prospective study consisted of cDNA or gDNA derived from T cells, B-cell-depleted T cells, or PBMCs. Deeply sampled blood TCRbeta repertoires from subjects exposed to, actively infected with, or recovered from COVID-19 were included in the dataset. The repertoires were released in a freely available public database meant as a resource for research on the immune response to SARS-CoV-2. Samples were obtained from the ongoing ImmuneRACE study (first 160 participants) and from about 1,300 subjects provided by 6 global collaborators. A de-identified subject ID, COVID-19 status, age in years and sex were almost always included in the sample metadata. HLA class I and class II types, where available, came from metadata supplied by the sample provider rather than from assay-based typing.

Collaborating institutions collected whole blood in K2EDTA tubes following their own protocols. For TCRbeta analysis, collaborator samples were shipped as frozen whole blood, as isolated PBMCs, or as DNA extracted from either sample type. The immunoSEQ Assay, a bias-controlled multiplex PCR, was used to amplify TCRbeta CDR3 regions from genomic DNA. Processing in the source paper ran as follows. The number of nucleated cells in each sample was estimated by amplification of reference gene primers within the assay. To quantify the absolute abundance of each unique TCRbeta CDR3 rearrangement, sequence reads were collapsed and filtered. Productive Simpson clonality was computed per sample as the square root of Simpson's diversity index over productive rearrangements. Held by TCRdb, this immuneACCESS table contains in-frame sequences only and omits some clones. Under half of the omission traces to an unresolved V gene where checked; the cause of the rest is unknown. V, J and clone size derive from that table, while D and trimming were established from the DNA sequence. This sample is represented by over 110,000 clones; roughly 88% of them were singletons. The ten most abundant clones make up 28% of the sample.

The investigation overall reported the following: How much clinical and demographic metadata was included differed by source and by participant, and the metadata was provided uncurated.

Sequencing was carried out using peripheral blood. This TCR derives from a human donor in a cohort sampled during active COVID-19.

The DNA sequence is as follows: TGCGCCAGCAGACGACAGGACATGAACACTGAAGCTTTCTTT. This encodes CASRRQDMNTEAFF. Recombination linked TRBV4-1 to TRBJ1-1, with a tentative D gene TRBD1 over 6 matching bases. The germline V gene supplies CDR1 MGHRA and CDR2 YSYEKL. The CDR3 runs 14 residues from the cysteine to the phenylalanine. The sequence is cut down to CDR3 DNA, 42 bases in frame from base 1. Trimming at the junction amounts to 6 bases on V and 0 bases on J, and the germline ends lie 11 bases apart.